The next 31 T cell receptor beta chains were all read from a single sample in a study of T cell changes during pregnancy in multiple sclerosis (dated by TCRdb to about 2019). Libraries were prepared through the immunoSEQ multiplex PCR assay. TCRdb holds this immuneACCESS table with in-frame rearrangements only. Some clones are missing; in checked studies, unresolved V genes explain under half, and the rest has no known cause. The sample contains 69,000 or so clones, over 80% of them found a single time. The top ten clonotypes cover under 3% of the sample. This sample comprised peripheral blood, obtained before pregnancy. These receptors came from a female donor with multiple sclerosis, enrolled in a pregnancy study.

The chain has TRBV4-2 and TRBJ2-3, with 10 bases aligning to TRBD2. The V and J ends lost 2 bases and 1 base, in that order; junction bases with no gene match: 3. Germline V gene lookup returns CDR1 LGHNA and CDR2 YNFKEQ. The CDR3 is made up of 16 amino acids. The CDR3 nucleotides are TGTGCCAGCAGCCAATCTAGCGGGAGCGGCACAGATACGCAGTATTTT. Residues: CASSQSSGSGTDTQYF.

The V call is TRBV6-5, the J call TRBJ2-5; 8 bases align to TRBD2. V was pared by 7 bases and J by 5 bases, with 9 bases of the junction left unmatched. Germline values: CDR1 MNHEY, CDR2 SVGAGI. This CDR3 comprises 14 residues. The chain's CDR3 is CASTPEGLGETQYF. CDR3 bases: TGTGCCAGCACCCCTGAGGGACTAGGGGAGACCCAGTACTTC.

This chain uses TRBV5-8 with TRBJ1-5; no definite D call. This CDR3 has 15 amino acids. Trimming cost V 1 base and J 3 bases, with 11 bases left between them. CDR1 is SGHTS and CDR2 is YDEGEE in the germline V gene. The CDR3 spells CASSLLERPNQPQHF. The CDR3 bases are TGTGCCAGCAGCTTGCTCGAGAGGCCCAATCAGCCCCAGCATTTT.

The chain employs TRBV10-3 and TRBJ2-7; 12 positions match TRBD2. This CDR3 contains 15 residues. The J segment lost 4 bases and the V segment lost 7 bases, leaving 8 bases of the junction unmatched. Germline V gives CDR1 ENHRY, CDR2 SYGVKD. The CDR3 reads CAIKMTSGRGYEQYF. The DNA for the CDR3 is TGTGCCATCAAAATGACTAGCGGGAGAGGATACGAGCAGTACTTC.

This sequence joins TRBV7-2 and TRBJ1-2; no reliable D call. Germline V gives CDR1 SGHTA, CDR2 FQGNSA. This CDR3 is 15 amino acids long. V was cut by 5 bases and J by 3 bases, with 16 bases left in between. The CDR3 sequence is CASSSGPLAYYGYTF. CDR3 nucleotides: TGTGCCAGCAGCAGCGGGCCACTCGCTTACTATGGCTACACCTTC.

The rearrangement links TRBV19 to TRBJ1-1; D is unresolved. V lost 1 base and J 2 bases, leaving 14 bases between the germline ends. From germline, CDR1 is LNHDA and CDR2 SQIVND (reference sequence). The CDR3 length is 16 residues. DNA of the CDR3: TGTGCCAGTAGTATAGGTGTAGGTGAGGGTAACACTGAAGCTTTCTTT. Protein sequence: CASSIGVGEGNTEAFF.

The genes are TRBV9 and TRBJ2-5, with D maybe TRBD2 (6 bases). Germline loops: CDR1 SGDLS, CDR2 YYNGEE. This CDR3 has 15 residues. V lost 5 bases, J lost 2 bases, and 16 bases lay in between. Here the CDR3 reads CASSARGTNQETQYF. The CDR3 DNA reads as TGTGCCAGCAGTGCCCGCGGGACGAATCAAGAGACCCAGTACTTC. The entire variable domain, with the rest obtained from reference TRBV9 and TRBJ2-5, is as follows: DSGVTQTPKHLITATGQRVTLRCSPRSGDLSVYWYQQSLDQGLQFLIQYYNGEERAKGNILERFSAQQFPDLHSELNLSSLELGDSALYFCASSARGTNQETQYFGPGTRLLVL.

This chain's CDR3 is CASSQDFRTSGAGTDTQYF. CDR3 coding DNA: TGCGCCAGCAGCCAAGATTTCAGGACTAGCGGCGCTGGCACAGATACGCAGTATTTT. This rearrangement joins TRBV4-3 to TRBJ2-3; 10 positions agree with TRBD2. The V and J ends lost 0 bases and 1 base, in that order; junction bases with no gene match: 10. CDR1 LGHNA and CDR2 YSLEER come from the germline V gene. This CDR3 has 19 amino acids.

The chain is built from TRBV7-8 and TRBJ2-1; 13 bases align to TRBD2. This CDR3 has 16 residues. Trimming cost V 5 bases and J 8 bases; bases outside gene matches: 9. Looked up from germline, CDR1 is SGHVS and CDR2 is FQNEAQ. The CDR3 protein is CASSDGTSGNWDEQFF. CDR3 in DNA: TGTGCCAGCAGCGACGGGACTAGCGGGAATTGGGATGAGCAGTTCTTC.

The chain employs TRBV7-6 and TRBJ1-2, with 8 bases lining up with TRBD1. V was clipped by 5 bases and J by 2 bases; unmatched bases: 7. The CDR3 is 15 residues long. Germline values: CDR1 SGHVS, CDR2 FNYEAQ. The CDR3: CASSPGTGVNYGYTF. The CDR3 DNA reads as TGTGCCAGCAGCCCCGGGACAGGAGTAAACTATGGCTACACCTTC.

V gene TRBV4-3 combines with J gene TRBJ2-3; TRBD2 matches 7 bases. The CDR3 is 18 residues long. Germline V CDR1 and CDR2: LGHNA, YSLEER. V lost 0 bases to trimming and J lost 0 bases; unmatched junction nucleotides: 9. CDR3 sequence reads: CASSQEKAGRLSTDTQYF. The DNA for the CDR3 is TGCGCCAGCAGCCAAGAGAAAGCGGGGCGATTGAGCACAGATACGCAGTATTTT.

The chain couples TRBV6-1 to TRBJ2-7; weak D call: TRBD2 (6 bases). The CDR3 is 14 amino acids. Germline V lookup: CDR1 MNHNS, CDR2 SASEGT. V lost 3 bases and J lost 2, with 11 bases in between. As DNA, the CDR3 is TGTGCCAGCAGTGATAGGGGCGGGACCTACGAGCAGTACTTC. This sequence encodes CASSDRGGTYEQYF.

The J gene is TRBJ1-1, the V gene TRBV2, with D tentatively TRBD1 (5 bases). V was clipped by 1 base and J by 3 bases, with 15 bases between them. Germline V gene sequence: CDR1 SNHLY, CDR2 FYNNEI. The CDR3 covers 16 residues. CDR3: CASSEVGGGRDTEAFF. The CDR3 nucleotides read TGTGCCAGCAGTGAAGTTGGGGGGGGAAGGGACACTGAAGCTTTCTTT.

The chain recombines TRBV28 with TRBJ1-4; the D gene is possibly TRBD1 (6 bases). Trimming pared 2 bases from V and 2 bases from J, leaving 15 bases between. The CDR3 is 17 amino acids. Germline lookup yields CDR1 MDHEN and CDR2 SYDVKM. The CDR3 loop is CASSLRGAAATNEKLFF. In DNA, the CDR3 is TGTGCCAGCAGTTTACGGGGGGCCGCGGCGACTAATGAAAAACTGTTTTTT.

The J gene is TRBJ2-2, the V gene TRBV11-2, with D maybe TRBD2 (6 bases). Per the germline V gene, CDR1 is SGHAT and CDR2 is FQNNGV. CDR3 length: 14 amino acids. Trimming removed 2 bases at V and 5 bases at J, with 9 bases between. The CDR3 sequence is CASSLIAETGELFF. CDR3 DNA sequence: TGTGCCAGCAGCTTAATAGCGGAGACCGGGGAGCTGTTTTTT.

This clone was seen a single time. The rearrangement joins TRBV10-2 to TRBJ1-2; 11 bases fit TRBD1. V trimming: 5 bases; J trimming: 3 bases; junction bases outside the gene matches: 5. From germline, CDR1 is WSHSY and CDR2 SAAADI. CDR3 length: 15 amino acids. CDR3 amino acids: CASSQGTGGDYGYTF. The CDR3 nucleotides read TGCGCCAGCAGTCAAGGGACAGGGGGGGACTATGGCTACACCTTC.

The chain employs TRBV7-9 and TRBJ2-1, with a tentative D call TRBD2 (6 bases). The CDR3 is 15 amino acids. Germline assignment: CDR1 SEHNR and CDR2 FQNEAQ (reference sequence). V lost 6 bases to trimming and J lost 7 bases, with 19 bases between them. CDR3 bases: TGTGCCAGCAGTTTTGGGGGGAGCGGCCGTAATGAGCAGTTCTTC. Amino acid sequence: CASSFGGSGRNEQFF.

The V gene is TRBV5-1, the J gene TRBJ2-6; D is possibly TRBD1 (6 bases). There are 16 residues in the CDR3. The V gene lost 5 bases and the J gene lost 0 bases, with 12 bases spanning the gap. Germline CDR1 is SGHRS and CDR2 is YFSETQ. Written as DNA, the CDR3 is TGCGCCAGCAGAGGGGACATTAGCTCTGGGGCCAACGTCCTGACTTTC. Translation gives CASRGDISSGANVLTF.

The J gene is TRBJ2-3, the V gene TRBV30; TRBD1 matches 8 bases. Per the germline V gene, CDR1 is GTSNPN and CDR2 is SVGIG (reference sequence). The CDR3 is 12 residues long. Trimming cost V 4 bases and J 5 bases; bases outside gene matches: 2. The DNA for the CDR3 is TGTGCCTGGACAGGGGGCATAGATACGCAGTATTTT. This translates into CAWTGGIDTQYF.

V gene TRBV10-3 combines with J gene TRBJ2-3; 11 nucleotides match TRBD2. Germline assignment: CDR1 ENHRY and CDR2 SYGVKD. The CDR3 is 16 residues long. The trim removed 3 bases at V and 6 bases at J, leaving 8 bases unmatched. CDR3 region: CAISERLAGGSDTQYF. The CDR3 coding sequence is TGTGCCATCAGTGAAAGGCTAGCGGGAGGTTCTGATACGCAGTATTTT.

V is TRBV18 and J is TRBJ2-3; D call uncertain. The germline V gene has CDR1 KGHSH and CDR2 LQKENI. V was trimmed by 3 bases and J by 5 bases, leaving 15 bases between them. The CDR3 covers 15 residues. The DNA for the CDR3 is TGTGCCAGCTCACCTGCAGAGGCCTCGGTAGATACGCAGTATTTT. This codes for CASSPAEASVDTQYF. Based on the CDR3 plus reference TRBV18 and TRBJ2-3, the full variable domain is NAGVMQNPRHLVRRRGQEARLRCSPMKGHSHVYWYRQLPEEGLKFMVYLQKENIIDESGMPKERFSAEFPKEGPSILRIQQVVRGDSAAYFCASSPAEASVDTQYFGPGTRLTVL.

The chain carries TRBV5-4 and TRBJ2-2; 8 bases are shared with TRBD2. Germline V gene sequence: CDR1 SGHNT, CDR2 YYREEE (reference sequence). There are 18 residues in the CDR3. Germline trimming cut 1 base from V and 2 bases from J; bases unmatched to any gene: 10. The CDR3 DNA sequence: TGTGCCAGCAGCTTGAAGCTTCTAGCGGGCGGAAACACCGGGGAGCTGTTTTTT. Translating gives CASSLKLLAGGNTGELFF.

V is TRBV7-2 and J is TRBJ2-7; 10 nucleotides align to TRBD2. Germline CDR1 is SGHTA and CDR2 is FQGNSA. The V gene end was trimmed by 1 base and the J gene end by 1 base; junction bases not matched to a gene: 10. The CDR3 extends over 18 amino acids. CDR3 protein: CASSLGSGRGILSYEQYF. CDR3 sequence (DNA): TGTGCCAGCAGCTTAGGGAGCGGGAGGGGAATTTTGTCCTACGAGCAGTACTTC.

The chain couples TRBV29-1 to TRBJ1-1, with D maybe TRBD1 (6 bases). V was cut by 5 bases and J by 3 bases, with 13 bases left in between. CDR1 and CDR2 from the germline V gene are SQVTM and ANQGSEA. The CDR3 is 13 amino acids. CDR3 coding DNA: TGCAGCGTTCCCCGGGGGGGCTACACTGAAGCTTTCTTT. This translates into CSVPRGGYTEAFF. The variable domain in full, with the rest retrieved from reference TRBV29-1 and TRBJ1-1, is SAVISQKPSRDICQRGTSLTIQCQVDSQVTMMFWYRQQPGQSLTLIATANQGSEATYESGFVIDKFPISRPNLTFSTLTVSNMSPEDSSIYLCSVPRGGYTEAFFGQGTRLTVV.

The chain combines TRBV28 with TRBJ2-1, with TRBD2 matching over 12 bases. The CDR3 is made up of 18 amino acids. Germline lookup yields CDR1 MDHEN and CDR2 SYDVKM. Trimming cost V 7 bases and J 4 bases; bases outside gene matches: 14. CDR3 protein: CASTRTSGIPTAYNEQFF. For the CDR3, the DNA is TGTGCCAGCACCCGGACTAGCGGGATCCCAACGGCTTACAATGAGCAGTTCTTC. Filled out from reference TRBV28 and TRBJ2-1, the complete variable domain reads DVKVTQSSRYLVKRTGEKVFLECVQDMDHENMFWYRQDPGLGLRLIYFSYDVKMKEKGDIPEGYSVSREKKERFSLILESASTNQTSMYLCASTRTSGIPTAYNEQFFGPGTRLTVL.

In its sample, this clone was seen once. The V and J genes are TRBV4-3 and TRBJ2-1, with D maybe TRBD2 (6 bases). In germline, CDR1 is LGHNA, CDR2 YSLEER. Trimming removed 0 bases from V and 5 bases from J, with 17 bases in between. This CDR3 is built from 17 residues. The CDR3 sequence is CASSQDWASAAHNEQFF. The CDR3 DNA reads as TGCGCCAGCAGCCAAGATTGGGCTAGCGCCGCTCACAATGAGCAGTTCTTC.

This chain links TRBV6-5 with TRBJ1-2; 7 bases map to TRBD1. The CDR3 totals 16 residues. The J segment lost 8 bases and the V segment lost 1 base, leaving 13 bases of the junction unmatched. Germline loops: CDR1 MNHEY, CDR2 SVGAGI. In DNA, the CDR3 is TGTGCCAGCAGTTACTTAAACAGGGGTATAGTCAAGGGCTACACCTTC. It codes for CASSYLNRGIVKGYTF.

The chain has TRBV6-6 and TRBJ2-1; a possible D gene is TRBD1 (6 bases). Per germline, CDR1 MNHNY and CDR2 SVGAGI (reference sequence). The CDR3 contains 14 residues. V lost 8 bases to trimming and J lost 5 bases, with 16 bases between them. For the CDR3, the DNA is TGTGCCAGCTTAGCACAGGGCAAACACAATGAGCAGTTCTTC. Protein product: CASLAQGKHNEQFF.

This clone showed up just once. The CDR3 region has the DNA TGTGCCAGCAGGCGGACTAGCGGCCGGAATGAGCAGTTCTTC. Its translation is CASRRTSGRNEQFF. This chain uses TRBV6-5 with TRBJ2-1; 10 nucleotides line up with TRBD2. V dropped 6 bases and J dropped 7; count of bases not matched to a gene: 6. The CDR3 contains 14 residues. Germline values: CDR1 MNHEY, CDR2 SVGAGI.

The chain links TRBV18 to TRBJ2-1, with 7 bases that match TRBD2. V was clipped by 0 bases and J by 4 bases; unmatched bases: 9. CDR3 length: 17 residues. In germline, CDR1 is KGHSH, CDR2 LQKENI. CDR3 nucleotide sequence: TGTGCCAGCTCACCACCGTTCACTAGCGAACGGTACAATGAGCAGTTCTTC. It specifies CASSPPFTSERYNEQFF.

The CDR3, as DNA: TGTGCCAGCAGCATAACCGGGACAGGGACTGAAGCTTTCTTT. This encodes CASSITGTGTEAFF. V and J are TRBV7-2 and TRBJ1-1; TRBD1 matches at 9 bases. The germline V gene encodes CDR1 SGHTA and CDR2 FQGNSA. The CDR3 consists of 14 residues. The V segment lost 5 bases and the J segment 5 bases; nucleotides outside the gene matches: 6.